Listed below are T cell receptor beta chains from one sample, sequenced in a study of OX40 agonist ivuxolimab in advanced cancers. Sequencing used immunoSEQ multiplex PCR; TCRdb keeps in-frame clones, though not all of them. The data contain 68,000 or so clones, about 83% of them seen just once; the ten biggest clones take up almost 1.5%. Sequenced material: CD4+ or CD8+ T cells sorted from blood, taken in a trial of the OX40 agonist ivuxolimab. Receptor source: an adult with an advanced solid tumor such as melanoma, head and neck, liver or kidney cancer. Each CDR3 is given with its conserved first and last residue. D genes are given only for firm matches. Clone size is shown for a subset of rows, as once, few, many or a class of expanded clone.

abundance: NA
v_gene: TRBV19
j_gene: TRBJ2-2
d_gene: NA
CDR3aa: CASSPRKGGGRHGELFF
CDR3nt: TGTGCCAGTAGTCCGCGCAAAGGGGGTGGTCGGCACGGGGAGCTGTTTTTT

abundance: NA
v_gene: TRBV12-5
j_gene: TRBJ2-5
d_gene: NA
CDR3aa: CASGGGQTSQETQYF
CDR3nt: TGTGCTAGTGGGGGGGGACAGACTTCACAAGAGACCCAGTACTTC

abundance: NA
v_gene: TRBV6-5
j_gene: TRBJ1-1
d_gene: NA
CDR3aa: CASKPGYTGTEAFF
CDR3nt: TGTGCCAGCAAGCCTGGGTATACGGGCACTGAAGCTTTCTTT

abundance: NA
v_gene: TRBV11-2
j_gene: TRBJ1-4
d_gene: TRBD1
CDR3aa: CASSSGGQPDEKLFF
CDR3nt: TGTGCCAGCAGCTCGGGGGGACAGCCCGATGAAAAACTGTTTTTT

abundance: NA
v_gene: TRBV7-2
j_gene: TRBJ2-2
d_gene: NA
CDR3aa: CASSPGVTGELFF
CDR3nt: TGTGCCAGCAGCCCAGGGGTAACCGGGGAGCTGTTTTTT

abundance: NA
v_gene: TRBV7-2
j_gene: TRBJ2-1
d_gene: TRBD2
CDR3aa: CASSSAGKQFF
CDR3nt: TGTGCCAGCAGCTCAGCGGGGAAGCAGTTCTTC

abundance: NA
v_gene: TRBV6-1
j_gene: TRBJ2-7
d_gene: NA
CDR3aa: CASSEVGYYEQYF
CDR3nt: TGTGCCAGCAGTGAGGTCGGCTACTACGAGCAGTACTTC

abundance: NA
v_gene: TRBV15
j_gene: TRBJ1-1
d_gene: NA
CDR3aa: CATSSPGRANTEAFF
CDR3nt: TGTGCCACCAGCAGCCCGGGACGGGCGAACACTGAAGCTTTCTTT

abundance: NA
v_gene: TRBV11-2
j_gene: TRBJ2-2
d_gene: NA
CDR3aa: CASSFIENPPGELFF
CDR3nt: TGTGCCAGCAGCTTCATCGAGAACCCCCCCGGGGAGCTGTTTTTT

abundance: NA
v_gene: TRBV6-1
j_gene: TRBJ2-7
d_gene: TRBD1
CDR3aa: CASTGQLYEQYF
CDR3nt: TGTGCCAGCACGGGACAGCTCTACGAGCAGTACTTC

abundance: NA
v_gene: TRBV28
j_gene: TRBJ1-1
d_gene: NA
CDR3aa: CASSLLQGRSEAFF
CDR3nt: TGTGCCAGCAGTTTACTACAGGGTAGGTCTGAAGCTTTCTTT

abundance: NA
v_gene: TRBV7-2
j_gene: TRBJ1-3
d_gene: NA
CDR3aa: CASSLVPVGISGNTIYF
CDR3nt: TGTGCCAGCAGCTTAGTGCCCGTCGGTATCTCTGGAAACACCATATATTTT

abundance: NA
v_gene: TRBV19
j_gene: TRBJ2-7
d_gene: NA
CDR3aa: CASSLGRGLSYEQYF
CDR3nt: TGTGCCAGTAGTCTGGGCAGGGGCCTCTCCTACGAGCAGTACTTC

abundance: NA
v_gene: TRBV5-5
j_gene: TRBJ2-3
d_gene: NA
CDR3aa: CASSPPGTQVRTDTQYF
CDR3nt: TGTGCCAGCAGCCCACCCGGGACTCAGGTCCGCACAGATACGCAGTATTTT

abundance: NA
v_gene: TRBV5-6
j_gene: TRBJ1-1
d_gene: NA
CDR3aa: CASSGANTEAFF
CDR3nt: TGTGCCAGCAGTGGGGCGAACACTGAAGCTTTCTTT

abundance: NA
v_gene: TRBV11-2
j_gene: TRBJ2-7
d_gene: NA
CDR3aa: CASSLAPQGYEQYF
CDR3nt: TGTGCCAGCAGCTTAGCACCACAGGGCTACGAGCAGTACTTC

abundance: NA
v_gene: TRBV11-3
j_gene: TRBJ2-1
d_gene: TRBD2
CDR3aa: CASSSSGLAGLMPYNEQFF
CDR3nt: TGTGCCAGCAGCTCATCAGGGCTAGCGGGACTCATGCCCTACAATGAGCAGTTCTTC

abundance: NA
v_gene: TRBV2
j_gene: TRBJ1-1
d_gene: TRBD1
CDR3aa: CATTTGGTEAFF
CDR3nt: TGTGCCACCACAACAGGGGGCACTGAAGCTTTCTTT

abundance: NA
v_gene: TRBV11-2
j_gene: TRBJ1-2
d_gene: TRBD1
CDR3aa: CASSSGQGRGYTF
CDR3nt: TGTGCCAGCAGCTCCGGACAGGGACGGGGCTACACCTTC

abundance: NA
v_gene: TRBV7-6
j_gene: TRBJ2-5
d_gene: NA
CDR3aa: CASSLEVSRETQYF
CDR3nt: TGTGCCAGCAGCTTAGAGGTGTCCCGGGAGACCCAGTACTTC

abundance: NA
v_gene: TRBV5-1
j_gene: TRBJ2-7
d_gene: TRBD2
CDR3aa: CASSLGSGGPSYEQYF
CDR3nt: TGCGCCAGCAGCTTGGGCAGCGGGGGCCCCAGTTACGAGCAGTACTTC

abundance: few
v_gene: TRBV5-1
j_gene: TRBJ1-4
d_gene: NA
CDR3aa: CASSSGTKGEKLFF
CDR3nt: TGCGCCAGCAGTTCCGGGACAAAAGGGGAAAAACTGTTTTTT

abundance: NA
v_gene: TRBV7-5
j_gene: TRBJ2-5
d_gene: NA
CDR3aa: CARTKSRHREGETQYF
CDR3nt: TGTGCCAGAACCAAGAGCCGTCACAGGGAAGGGGAGACCCAGTACTTC

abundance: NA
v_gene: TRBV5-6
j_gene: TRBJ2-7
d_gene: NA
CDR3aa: CASSPWLVYEQYF
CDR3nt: TGTGCCAGCAGCCCGTGGCTAGTCTACGAGCAGTACTTC

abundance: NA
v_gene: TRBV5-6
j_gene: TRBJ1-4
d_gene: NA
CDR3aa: CASSLGQVYNEKLFF
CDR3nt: TGTGCCAGCAGCTTGGGGCAGGTCTATAATGAAAAACTGTTTTTT

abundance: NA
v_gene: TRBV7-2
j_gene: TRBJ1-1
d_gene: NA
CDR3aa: CASSLGRMLTEAFF
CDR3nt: TGTGCCAGCAGCTTGGGACGAATGCTCACTGAAGCTTTCTTT

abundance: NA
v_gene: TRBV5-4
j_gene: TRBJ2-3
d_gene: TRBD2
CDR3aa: CASTRPGRGGADTQYF
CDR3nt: TGTGCCAGCACCCGACCGGGGCGGGGGGGCGCAGATACGCAGTATTTT

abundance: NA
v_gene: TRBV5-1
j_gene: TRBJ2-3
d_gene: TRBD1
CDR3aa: CASSGTGYADTQYF
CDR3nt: TGCGCCAGCAGTGGGACAGGGTACGCAGATACGCAGTATTTT

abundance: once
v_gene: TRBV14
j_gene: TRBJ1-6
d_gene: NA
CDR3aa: CASSQARPSYNSPLHF
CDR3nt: TGTGCCAGCAGCCAAGCACGCCCCTCCTATAATTCACCCCTCCACTTT

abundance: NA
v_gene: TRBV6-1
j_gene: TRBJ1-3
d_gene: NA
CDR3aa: CASSEAQGGSGNTIYF
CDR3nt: TGTGCCAGCAGTGAAGCGCAAGGGGGATCTGGAAACACCATATATTTT

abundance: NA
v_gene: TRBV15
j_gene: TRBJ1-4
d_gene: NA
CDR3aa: CATSRDPRTGNEKLFF
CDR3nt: TGTGCCACCAGCAGAGATCCCCGGACGGGAAATGAAAAACTGTTTTTT

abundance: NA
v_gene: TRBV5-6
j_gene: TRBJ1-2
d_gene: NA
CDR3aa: CASSLFGVVGGYTF
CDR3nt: TGTGCCAGCAGCCTCTTTGGGGTTGTGGGAGGCTACACCTTC

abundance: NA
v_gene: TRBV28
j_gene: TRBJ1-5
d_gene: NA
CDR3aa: CATSRRGRSHQPQHF
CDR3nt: TGTGCCACGTCCCGTCGCGGGCGAAGCCATCAGCCCCAGCATTTT

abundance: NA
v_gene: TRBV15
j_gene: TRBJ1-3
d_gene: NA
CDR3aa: CATSRDPTSSGNTIYF
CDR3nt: TGTGCCACCAGCAGAGATCCCACAAGCTCTGGAAACACCATATATTTT

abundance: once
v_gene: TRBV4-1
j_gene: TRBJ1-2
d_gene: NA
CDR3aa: CASSQDPIWGLHGYTF
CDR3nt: TGCGCCAGCAGCCAAGATCCGATTTGGGGACTTCATGGCTACACCTTC

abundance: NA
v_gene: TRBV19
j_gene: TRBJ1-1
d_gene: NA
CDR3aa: CASSIQGPGAEAFF
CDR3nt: TGTGCCAGTAGTATCCAGGGCCCCGGAGCTGAAGCTTTCTTT

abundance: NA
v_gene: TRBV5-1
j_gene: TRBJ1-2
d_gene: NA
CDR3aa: CASSPGQPRYDGYTF
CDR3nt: TGCGCCAGCAGCCCAGGACAGCCCCGGTACGACGGCTACACCTTC

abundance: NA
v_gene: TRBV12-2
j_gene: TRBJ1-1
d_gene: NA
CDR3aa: CASRPGGLSDTEAFF
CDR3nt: TGTGCAAGTCGCCCCGGGGGGTTATCGGACACTGAAGCTTTCTTT

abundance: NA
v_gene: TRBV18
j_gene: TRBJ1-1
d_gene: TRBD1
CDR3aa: CASSPRDRGGMNTEAFF
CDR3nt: TGTGCCAGCTCACCAAGGGACAGGGGGGGAATGAACACTGAAGCTTTCTTT

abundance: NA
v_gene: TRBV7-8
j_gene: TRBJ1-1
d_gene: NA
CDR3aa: CASSIGRSAEAFF
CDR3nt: TGTGCCAGCAGCATTGGTCGAAGCGCTGAAGCTTTCTTT

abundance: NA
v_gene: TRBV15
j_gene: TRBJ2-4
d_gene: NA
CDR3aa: CATSRDLETLAKNIQYF
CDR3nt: TGTGCCACCAGCAGAGATCTGGAGACCTTAGCCAAAAACATTCAGTACTTC

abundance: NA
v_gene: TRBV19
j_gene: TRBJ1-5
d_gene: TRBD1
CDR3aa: CASRPKEGALAQPQHF
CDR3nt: TGTGCCAGTAGGCCGAAGGAGGGGGCGTTAGCCCAGCCCCAGCATTTT

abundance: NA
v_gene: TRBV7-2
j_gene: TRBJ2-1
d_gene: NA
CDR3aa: CASSLWEGADEQFF
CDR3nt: TGTGCCAGCAGCTTATGGGAGGGGGCCGATGAGCAGTTCTTC

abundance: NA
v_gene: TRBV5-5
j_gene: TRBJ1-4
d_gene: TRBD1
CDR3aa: CASSLGTVNEKLFF
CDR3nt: TGTGCCAGCAGCTTAGGGACAGTGAATGAAAAACTGTTTTTT

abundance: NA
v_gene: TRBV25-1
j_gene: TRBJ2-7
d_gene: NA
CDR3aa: CASSEEVTQGQYF
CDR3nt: TGTGCCAGCAGTGAAGAGGTAACTCAGGGGCAGTACTTC

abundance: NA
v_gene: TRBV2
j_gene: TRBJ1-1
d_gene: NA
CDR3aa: CASSMEGDTEAFF
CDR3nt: TGTGCCAGCAGCATGGAAGGGGACACTGAAGCTTTCTTT

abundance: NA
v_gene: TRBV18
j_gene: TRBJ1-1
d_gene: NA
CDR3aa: CASSPQKGNTEAFF
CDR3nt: TGTGCCAGCTCACCACAAAAGGGGAACACTGAAGCTTTCTTT

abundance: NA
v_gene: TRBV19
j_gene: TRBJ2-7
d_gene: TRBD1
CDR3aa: CASSLGQGYEQYF
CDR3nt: TGTGCCAGTAGTCTGGGACAGGGTTACGAGCAGTACTTC

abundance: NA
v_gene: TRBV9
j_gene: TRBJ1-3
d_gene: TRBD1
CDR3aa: CASSVAGQGSNTIYF
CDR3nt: TGTGCCAGCAGCGTAGCTGGACAGGGGTCAAACACCATATATTTT

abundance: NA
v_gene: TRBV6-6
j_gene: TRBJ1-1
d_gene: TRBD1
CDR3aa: CASSYSTGANTEAFF
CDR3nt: TGTGCCAGCAGTTATTCGACAGGGGCCAACACTGAAGCTTTCTTT

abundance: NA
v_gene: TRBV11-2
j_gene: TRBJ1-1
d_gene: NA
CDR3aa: CASSFSELTEAFF
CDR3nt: TGTGCCAGCAGCTTCTCCGAGTTGACTGAAGCTTTCTTT

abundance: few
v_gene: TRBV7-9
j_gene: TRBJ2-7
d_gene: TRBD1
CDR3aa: CASSHRRTGVLEQYF
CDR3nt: TGTGCCAGCAGCCACCGAAGGACAGGGGTACTCGAGCAGTACTTC